The next 21 T cell receptor beta chains were all read from a single sample in a study of beta chain features in type 1 diabetes. Of the isolated RNA, all was reverse transcribed, and so the sequenced material was expressed TCRB transcripts. TCRdb keeps only in-frame clones here, not all; method: immunoSEQ multiplex PCR. The table shows around 250,000 clones, with roughly 13% occurring only once. Sequencing was carried out using naive CD4+ T cells from blood. The source of these receptors is a woman between 40 and 55 years old in good health.

The chain joins TRBV6-5 to TRBJ1-1; D may be TRBD1 (5 bases). V shed 5 bases and J shed 0 bases, with 10 bases lying between them. Germline V gives CDR1 MNHEY, CDR2 SVGAGI. The CDR3 sequence is 14 residues long. The CDR3 DNA reads TGTGCCAGCAGTGACAGCCTAATGAACACTGAAGCTTTCTTT. It encodes CASSDSLMNTEAFF.

This clone was counted between two and nine times. The chain has TRBV5-1 and TRBJ1-1, with unresolved D. Germline-derived CDR1 and CDR2 are SGHRS and YFSETQ. V lost 4 bases and J lost 5, with 15 bases in between. The CDR3 runs 14 residues. The CDR3 DNA reads as TGCGCCAGCAGCCCGAGCCTGGTCGGGACTGAAGCTTTCTTT. Its protein is CASSPSLVGTEAFF.

The rearrangement links TRBV5-5 to TRBJ2-5; D is perhaps TRBD2 (5 bases). V lost 2 bases to trimming and J lost 0 bases, with 8 bases between them. The length of the CDR3 is 14 residues. Germline V gene sequence: CDR1 SGHKS, CDR2 YYEKEE (reference sequence). The DNA of the CDR3 is TGTGCCAGCAGCTTCGACGGGAACCAAGAGACCCAGTACTTC. Protein: CASSFDGNQETQYF. Full variable domain (outside the CDR3, taken from reference TRBV5-5 and TRBJ2-5): DAGVTQSPTHLIKTRGQQVTLRCSPISGHKSVSWYQQVLGQGPQFIFQYYEKEERGRGNFPDRFSARQFPNYSSELNVNALLLGDSALYLCASSFDGNQETQYFGPGTRLLVL.

V usage is TRBV5-1 and J usage is TRBJ2-1; 7 nucleotides match TRBD1. The V gene's germline CDR1 is SGHRS and CDR2 YFSETQ. The CDR3 contains 15 residues. The V segment lost 0 bases and the J segment 4 bases; nucleotides outside the gene matches: 4. The CDR3 is CASSLAGQEYNEQFF. CDR3 in DNA: TGCGCCAGCAGCTTGGCCGGACAGGAATACAATGAGCAGTTCTTC. Based on the CDR3 plus reference TRBV5-1 and TRBJ2-1, the full variable domain is KAGVTQTPRYLIKTRGQQVTLSCSPISGHRSVSWYQQTPGQGLQFLFEYFSETQRNKGNFPGRFSGRQFSNSRSEMNVSTLELGDSALYLCASSLAGQEYNEQFFGPGTRLTVL.

The CDR3 region is CASRRTGNTDTQYF. The CDR3, as DNA: TGTGCCAGCAGACGGACAGGGAACACAGATACGCAGTATTTT. The chain carries TRBV6-6 and TRBJ2-3; 8 nucleotides match TRBD1. J lost 2 bases, V lost 6 bases, and 4 bases had no gene match. This CDR3 has 14 residues. CDR1 and CDR2 from the germline V gene are MNHNY and SVGAGI (reference sequence).

Only one count was recorded for this clone. The J gene is TRBJ1-2, the V gene TRBV6-5, with D perhaps matching TRBD1 (5 bases). CDR3 size: 16 residues. From germline, CDR1 is MNHEY and CDR2 SVGAGI. With 0 bases removed from V and 4 bases from J, the gap between germline ends came to 15 bases. DNA of the CDR3: TGTGCCAGCAGTTACTCGCTGGCAGGGTTTAGCTATGGCTACACCTTC. Its protein is CASSYSLAGFSYGYTF.

The chain employs TRBV9 and TRBJ2-6, with D hard to call. V was clipped by 5 bases and J by 1 base, with 19 bases between them. Germline values: CDR1 SGDLS, CDR2 YYNGEE. This CDR3 region has 18 residues. The CDR3 reads CASSSGKMVLSGANVLTF. CDR3 DNA sequence: TGTGCCAGCAGTAGTGGTAAGATGGTCCTTTCTGGGGCCAACGTCCTGACTTTC.

This clone was detected a few times. The gene calls are TRBV6-5 and TRBJ2-4; no reliable D call. The CDR3 sequence is 16 residues long. The V and J ends lost 0 bases and 3 bases respectively, with 12 bases between them. The germline CDR1 and CDR2 sequences are MNHEY and SVGAGI. CDR3 region: CASSYSSGRLKNIQYF. The CDR3 DNA reads TGTGCCAGCAGTTACTCGTCCGGCAGGCTCAAAAACATTCAGTACTTC.

This clone has just a few counts. The chain couples TRBV11-2 to TRBJ2-5; 8 bases line up with TRBD2. This CDR3 is 17 amino acids long. V trimming: 1 base; J trimming: 3 bases; junction bases outside the gene matches: 10. Germline values: CDR1 SGHAT, CDR2 FQNNGV. The CDR3: CASSLVGSGDRKETQYF. In DNA form, the CDR3 reads TGTGCCAGCAGCTTAGTCGGTAGCGGGGACCGGAAAGAGACCCAGTACTTC.

The chain is built from TRBV2 and TRBJ1-5; no clear D. This CDR3 contains 15 residues. Germline CDR1 SNHLY, CDR2 FYNNEI. The germline V and J ends were trimmed by 4 bases and 6 bases, with 16 bases remaining between them. CDR3 region: CASSVFGQEGQPQHF. CDR3 sequence (DNA): TGTGCCAGCAGTGTTTTTGGTCAGGAGGGTCAGCCCCAGCATTTT.

This rearrangement joins TRBV6-6 to TRBJ1-5; tentatively, D is TRBD1 (5 bases). Trimming stripped 6 bases from V and 1 base from J, with 10 bases between. The CDR3 totals 14 residues. Per germline, CDR1 MNHNY and CDR2 SVGAGI (reference sequence). For the CDR3, the DNA is TGTGCCAGCAGCGAATCAGGGAGCAATCAGCCCCAGCATTTT. As protein: CASSESGSNQPQHF.

This chain links TRBV7-2 with TRBJ2-1, with 8 bases fitting TRBD2. The V gene's germline CDR1 is SGHTA and CDR2 FQGNSA. The CDR3 covers 14 residues. V lost 5 bases to trimming and J lost 4 bases; unmatched junction nucleotides: 4. This CDR3 is CASSPGGGYNEQFF. DNA of the CDR3: TGTGCCAGCAGCCCCGGCGGGGGGTACAATGAGCAGTTCTTC. The full variable domain, in which reference TRBV7-2 and TRBJ2-1 provide the parts outside the CDR3, is GAGVSQSPSNKVTEKGKDVELRCDPISGHTALYWYRQSLGQGLEFLIYFQGNSAPDKSGLPSDRFSAERTGGSVSTLTIQRTQQEDSAVYLCASSPGGGYNEQFFGPGTRLTVL.

The genes are TRBV7-9 and TRBJ2-6; 8 bases map to TRBD1. The CDR3 length is 19 residues. V gave up 3 bases and J gave up 0 bases; unmatched junction bases: 10. Germline CDR1 SEHNR, CDR2 FQNEAQ (reference sequence). CDR3 sequence (DNA): TGTGCCAGCAGCTTTGAGGTTGCAGGGGGCGTCTCTGGGGCCAACGTCCTGACTTTC. This codes for CASSFEVAGGVSGANVLTF.

This clone has just a few counts. The V and J genes are TRBV18 and TRBJ2-1; the match to TRBD2 covers 13 bases. V shed 0 bases and J 0 bases; nucleotides not matched to a gene: 5. This CDR3 region has 19 residues. Germline loops: CDR1 KGHSH, CDR2 LQKENI. The CDR3 DNA follows: TGTGCCAGCTCACCACCGATACTAGCGGGGGGGCTCTCCTACAATGAGCAGTTCTTC. This gives the protein CASSPPILAGGLSYNEQFF.

The genes are TRBV7-2 and TRBJ2-3, with 8 bases lining up with TRBD1. In germline, CDR1 is SGHTA, CDR2 FQGNSA. J lost 13 bases, V lost 4 bases, and 7 bases had no gene match. The CDR3 is 12 residues long. CDR3 sequence reads: CASSYRDRPEYF. CDR3 nucleotide sequence: TGTGCCAGCAGCTACCGGGACAGGCCCGAGTATTTT.

The chain uses TRBV13 and TRBJ1-2; 10 positions agree with TRBD1. Germline CDR1 reads PRHDT; CDR2 reads FYEKMQ (reference sequence). The CDR3 totals 15 residues. Trimming removed 5 bases from V and 8 bases from J; junction bases left unmatched: 11. CDR3 protein: CASSRRDRGSGGYTF. CDR3 nucleotides: TGTGCCAGCAGCCGCAGGGACAGGGGATCAGGCGGCTACACCTTC.

There are many counts of this clone. The rearrangement links TRBV7-9 to TRBJ2-7; 8 bases match TRBD1. CDR1 is SEHNR and CDR2 is FQNEAQ in the germline V gene (reference sequence). This CDR3 spans 13 amino acids. After removal of 5 bases from V and 6 bases from J, the junction contained 6 bases not matched to a gene. The CDR3 coding sequence is TGTGCCAGCAGCCTGGACAGGGATCGCGAGCAGTACTTC. This encodes CASSLDRDREQYF.

This sequence joins TRBV9 and TRBJ2-5, with D perhaps matching TRBD2 (6 bases). CDR1 is SGDLS and CDR2 is YYNGEE in the germline V gene. Trimming removed 3 bases at V and 2 bases at J, with 11 bases between. This CDR3 has 14 residues. CDR3 amino acids: CASSGGTSQETQYF. The CDR3 region has the DNA TGTGCCAGCAGCGGAGGGACTTCGCAAGAGACCCAGTACTTC.

The chain carries TRBV4-2 and TRBJ2-7, with D perhaps TRBD2 (6 bases). Trimming took 1 base from V and 3 from J, leaving 16 bases between them. Germline V gene lookup returns CDR1 LGHNA and CDR2 YNFKEQ. There are 16 residues in the CDR3. This chain's CDR3 is CASSQGLRDFVYEQYF. CDR3 nucleotides: TGTGCCAGCAGCCAAGGCCTGCGGGACTTCGTCTACGAGCAGTACTTC.

This chain connects TRBV5-4 to TRBJ1-2, with unresolved D. CDR1 is SGHNT and CDR2 is YYREEE in the germline V gene (reference sequence). V lost 0 bases to trimming and J lost 8 bases, with 8 bases between them. The CDR3 contains 12 residues. DNA for the CDR3: TGTGCCAGCAGCTTGGATGGTCGGGGCTACACCTTC. It specifies CASSLDGRGYTF.

This chain uses TRBV5-1 with TRBJ2-3, with a tentative D call TRBD2 (6 bases). V was pared by 0 bases and J by 4 bases, with 9 bases between. Germline-derived CDR1 and CDR2 are SGHRS and YFSETQ. The CDR3 contains 14 residues. The CDR3 DNA sequence: TGCGCCAGCAGCTTGGGACTAGTACCAGATACGCAGTATTTT. This encodes CASSLGLVPDTQYF.